These 17 T cell receptor beta chains were sequenced from one sample in a study of blood T cell repertoires in COVID-19. Some clones are missing from TCRdb's copy, which holds only in-frame ones; the method was immunoSEQ multiplex PCR. The sample contains about 36,000 clones, just under 80% of which appear only once. Sequences were obtained from peripheral blood. These receptors originate from a man in his 60s with acute or convalescent COVID-19.

In its sample, this clone was seen once. The V gene is TRBV6-5, the J gene TRBJ2-1; D is perhaps TRBD2 (5 bases). In germline, CDR1 is MNHEY, CDR2 SVGAGI. The length of the CDR3 is 14 residues. With 6 bases removed from V and 1 base from J, the gap between germline ends came to 10 bases. The DNA of the CDR3 is TGTGCCAGCAGGATGGACTCTTCCTACAATGAGCAGTTCTTC. It is translated as CASRMDSSYNEQFF.

The CDR3 DNA reads TGCGCCAGCAGAGAACTAGCGAGAGACATCTACGAGCAGTACTTC. Protein: CASRELARDIYEQYF. The V and J genes are TRBV5-1 and TRBJ2-7; 7 bases fit TRBD2. CDR1 and CDR2 (germline): SGHRS, YFSETQ. V lost 5 bases and J lost 3; bases outside the gene matches: 11. CDR3 length: 15 amino acids.

The chain is built from TRBV29-1 and TRBJ1-3; D remains ambiguous. Trimming pared 0 bases from V and 2 bases from J, leaving 8 bases between. CDR1 and CDR2 (germline): SQVTM, ANQGSEA. This CDR3 spans 14 amino acids. The CDR3 region is CSVEDPLAGNTIYF. Written as DNA, the CDR3 is TGCAGCGTTGAAGACCCCCTAGCTGGAAACACCATATATTTT.

This rearrangement joins TRBV5-1 to TRBJ2-7, with a possible D match to TRBD2 (5 bases). V was shortened by 5 bases and J by 3 bases, with 12 bases between the two germline ends. There are 13 residues in the CDR3. CDR1 and CDR2 (germline): SGHRS, YFSETQ. CDR3: CASSGFGGYEQYF. The CDR3 DNA reads as TGCGCCAGCAGTGGTTTCGGAGGCTACGAGCAGTACTTC. Based on the CDR3 plus reference TRBV5-1 and TRBJ2-7, the full variable domain is KAGVTQTPRYLIKTRGQQVTLSCSPISGHRSVSWYQQTPGQGLQFLFEYFSETQRNKGNFPGRFSGRQFSNSRSEMNVSTLELGDSALYLCASSGFGGYEQYFGPGTRLTVT.

This clone came up a few times. For the CDR3, the DNA is TGTGCCAGCAGTTCCCCCGGGACTAGCGGGGTGCAGTACTTC. Residues: CASSSPGTSGVQYF. The chain links TRBV28 to TRBJ2-7, with 13 bases identical to TRBD2. The CDR3 runs to 14 residues. Germline CDR1 is MDHEN and CDR2 is SYDVKM. Unmatched junction bases numbered 6, after V lost 4 bases and J lost 9 bases.

This clone was observed a single time. The chain carries TRBV7-8 and TRBJ2-2; TRBD1 aligns across 7 bases. This CDR3 has 16 amino acids. Looked up from germline, CDR1 is SGHVS and CDR2 is FQNEAQ. J was trimmed by 2 bases and V by 5 bases; bases with no gene match: 8. CDR3 sequence: CASSPRTGYNTGELFF. Written as DNA, the CDR3 is TGTGCCAGCAGCCCACGGACAGGCTATAACACCGGGGAGCTGTTTTTT.

V gene TRBV3-1 (or the pseudogene TRBV3-2) combines with J gene TRBJ1-5; TRBD1 aligns across 10 bases. This CDR3 comprises 14 residues. CDR1 LGHDT and CDR2 YNNKEL come from the germline V gene (reference sequence). The ends lost 4 bases at V and 5 bases at J; junction bases unmatched: 2. Here the CDR3 DNA reads TGTGCCAGCAGCCGGGGGACAGGGGATCAGCCCCAGCATTTT. It codes for CASSRGTGDQPQHF.

In this sample, this clone turned up a few times. The chain is built from TRBV6-2 or TRBV6-3 and TRBJ2-1, with a possible D match to TRBD2 (6 bases). CDR1 is MNHEY and CDR2 is SVGEGT in the germline V gene. The V end was cut by 2 bases, the J end by 6 bases, with 14 bases between. The CDR3 is made up of 15 amino acids. CDR3 in amino acids: CASSYNGAGTNEQFF. The CDR3 DNA sequence: TGTGCCAGCAGTTACAATGGTGCGGGGACCAATGAGCAGTTCTTC.

The chain links TRBV3-1 (or the pseudogene TRBV3-2) to TRBJ2-1, with 10 bases matching TRBD2. Germline V gene data show CDR1 as LGHDT and CDR2 as YNNKEL (reference sequence). The junction had 9 bases not matched to a gene; V was cut back by 0 bases and J by 4 bases. This CDR3 is 18 amino acids long. The CDR3 protein is CASSQDRGIAGGYNEQFF. The CDR3, as DNA: TGTGCCAGCAGCCAAGACAGAGGAATAGCGGGGGGTTACAATGAGCAGTTCTTC.

The rearrangement uses TRBV25-1 and TRBJ2-7; 8 positions agree with TRBD1. This CDR3 contains 12 residues. Per germline, CDR1 MGHDK and CDR2 SYGVNS. The CDR3 DNA reads as TGTGCACTAGGGACAGGACTCTACGAGCAGTACTTC. It codes for CALGTGLYEQYF.

This clone showed up just a few times. The V and J genes are TRBV4-3 and TRBJ1-2, with 8 nucleotides matching TRBD1. This CDR3 is 14 amino acids long. Looked up from germline, CDR1 is LGHNA and CDR2 is YSLEER. V lost 1 base, J lost 2 bases, and 0 bases stayed unmatched. For the CDR3, the DNA is TGCGCCAGCAGCCAAGGGACAGGGAACTATGGCTACACCTTC. This codes for CASSQGTGNYGYTF.

This clone occurred once. V and J are TRBV10-1 and TRBJ2-5; TRBD1 agrees at 9 bases. The ends lost 6 bases at V and 4 bases at J; junction bases unmatched: 9. The germline CDR1 and CDR2 sequences are WNHNN and SYGVQD (reference sequence). The CDR3 loop spans 15 amino acids. The CDR3 here is CASSYRGLQGETQYF. The DNA for the CDR3 is TGCGCCAGCAGCTACAGGGGGCTTCAGGGAGAGACCCAGTACTTC.

This sequence joins TRBV5-1 and TRBJ2-5; TRBD2 aligns across 14 bases. The trim removed 4 bases at V and 4 bases at J, leaving 6 bases unmatched. The CDR3 extends over 16 amino acids. Looked up from germline, CDR1 is SGHRS and CDR2 is YFSETQ. The chain's CDR3 is CASSKGTSGRLETQYF. For the CDR3, the DNA is TGCGCCAGCAGCAAAGGGACTAGCGGGAGACTAGAGACCCAGTACTTC.

The V and J genes are TRBV5-1 and TRBJ2-7; 8 bases map to TRBD2. The V and J ends lost 0 bases and 0 bases, in that order; junction bases with no gene match: 5. CDR3 length: 16 amino acids. Germline V gene sequence: CDR1 SGHRS, CDR2 YFSETQ. For the CDR3, the DNA is TGCGCCAGCAGCTTGGAGGTTAGCGGGAACTCCTACGAGCAGTACTTC. Protein sequence: CASSLEVSGNSYEQYF.

The rearrangement links TRBV21-1 to TRBJ1-5; the table's TRBD1 call for D was not verified on the DNA. TRBV21-1 is reported as a pseudogene. CDR3 length equals 19 residues. The CDR3 here is CASSTRPGDRGSSNQPQHF. In DNA, the CDR3 is TGTGCCAGCAGCACGCGACCTGGGGACAGGGGTAGTAGCAATCAGCCCCAGCATTTT.

The chain is built from TRBV4-3 and TRBJ2-3; TRBD2 aligns across 8 bases. This CDR3 comprises 19 residues. Germline V gives CDR1 LGHNA, CDR2 YSLEER. J gave up 6 bases and V 1 base, and 18 bases lay outside the gene matches. The CDR3 DNA sequence: TGCGCCAGCAGCCAAGGGGGTAGCGGGATGGCAGGAGGAGGGGATACGCAGTATTTT. Its protein product is CASSQGGSGMAGGGDTQYF.

The chain uses TRBV3-1 (or the pseudogene TRBV3-2) and TRBJ2-7; 9 nucleotides align to TRBD1. Germline CDR1 reads LGHDT; CDR2 reads YNNKEL (reference sequence). Losses at the gene ends were 5 bases for V and 6 bases for J; bases not matched to a gene: 5. This CDR3 is 13 amino acids long. CDR3 in amino acids: CASSKGTGREQYF. Written as DNA, the CDR3 is TGTGCCAGCAGCAAGGGGACAGGGCGCGAGCAGTACTTC.